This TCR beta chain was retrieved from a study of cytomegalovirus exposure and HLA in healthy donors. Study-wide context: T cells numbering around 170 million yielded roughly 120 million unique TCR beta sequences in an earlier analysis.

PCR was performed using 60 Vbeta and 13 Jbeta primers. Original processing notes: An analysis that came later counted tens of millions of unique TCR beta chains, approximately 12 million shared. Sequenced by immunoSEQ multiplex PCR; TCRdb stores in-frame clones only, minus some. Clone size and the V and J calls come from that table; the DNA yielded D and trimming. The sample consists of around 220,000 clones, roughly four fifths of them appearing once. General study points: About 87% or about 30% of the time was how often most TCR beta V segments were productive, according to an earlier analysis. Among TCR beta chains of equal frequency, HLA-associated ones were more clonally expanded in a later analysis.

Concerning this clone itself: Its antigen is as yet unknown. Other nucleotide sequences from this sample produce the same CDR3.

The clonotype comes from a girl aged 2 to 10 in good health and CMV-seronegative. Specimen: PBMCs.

CDR3 sequence: CASSLAQAGLSYEQYF. CDR3 nucleotides: TGTGCCAGCAGCTTGGCCCAGGCGGGCCTCTCCTACGAGCAGTACTTC. The chain employs TRBV5-4 and TRBJ2-7; D might be TRBD2 (5 bases). The germline V gene encodes CDR1 SGHNT and CDR2 YYREEE (reference sequence). This CDR3 is built from 16 residues. V was clipped by 0 bases and J by 0 bases, with 13 bases between them. The full variable domain, its missing parts supplied by reference TRBV5-4 and TRBJ2-7, is ETGVTQSPTHLIKTRGQQVTLRCSSQSGHNTVSWYQQALGQGPQFIFQYYREEENGRGNFPPRFSGLQFPNYSSELNVNALELDDSALYLCASSLAQAGLSYEQYFGPGTRLTVT.